Given below is one T cell receptor beta chain in context. V lost 1 base and J lost 5, with 26 bases in between. The CDR3 spans 19 residues. Per the germline V gene, CDR1 is ENHRY and CDR2 is SYGVKD. Original handling: Amplification of reference gene primers provided the estimated nucleated cell counts. Profiled with immunoSEQ multiplex PCR; TCRdb holds only in-frame clones, not every one. V, J and clone size are taken as reported in that table, and D and trimming were inferred from the DNA itself. The sample lists about 70,000 clones; under 80% were seen once. The data belong to a study of blood T cell repertoires in COVID-19. Study summary: Acute and convalescent COVID-19 samples came from the United States, Italy and Spain. Nucleic acid was either cDNA or gDNA, and it came from T cells, B-cell-depleted T cells, or PBMCs.

The chain links TRBV10-3 to TRBJ2-5, with a possible D match to TRBD2 (5 bases). The sequence was obtained from a woman aged 80 or over with active or convalescent COVID-19. Material: peripheral blood. The CDR3: CAISELLGNQGRGGETQYF. In nucleotides, the CDR3 is TGTGCCATCAGTGAGTTGCTCGGAAACCAAGGGAGAGGTGGGGAGACCCAGTACTTC.